The present T cell receptor beta chain was sequenced within a study of T cell repertoires and HLA-DP antigens. On the study more broadly: The donors, ranging 18-to-29 to 60-to-69 years, included a couple of males and one female. DNA input averaged about 220 ng in sorted CD137+CD4+ and about 1,300 ng in pre-culture CD4+.

CDR1 is LNHDA, CDR2 SQIVND, per germline (reference sequence). The CDR3 loop spans 13 amino acids. The ends were cut back, 3 bases at V and 5 bases at J, with 10 bases in the middle. In this sample, this clone turned up once. Its antigen is not known. CD4+ T cells were isolated untouched, roughly 98% pure. The primer mix covered 54 TRBV segments and 13 TRBJ segments. Profiling relied on immunoSEQ multiplex PCR, and the TCRdb table lists in-frame clones only, not all of them. The repertoire consists of almost 90,000 clones, with around nine tenths occurring once and the leading ten covering 1.5% to 2%. The chain has TRBV19 and TRBJ2-5; D not certain. The sequence derives from a middle-aged man in good health and CMV-seronegative. The specimen sequenced was CD4+ T cells from PBMCs. CDR3 protein: CASSIGEGETQYF. CDR3 nucleotides: TGTGCCAGTAGTATTGGGGAAGGGGAGACCCAGTACTTC.